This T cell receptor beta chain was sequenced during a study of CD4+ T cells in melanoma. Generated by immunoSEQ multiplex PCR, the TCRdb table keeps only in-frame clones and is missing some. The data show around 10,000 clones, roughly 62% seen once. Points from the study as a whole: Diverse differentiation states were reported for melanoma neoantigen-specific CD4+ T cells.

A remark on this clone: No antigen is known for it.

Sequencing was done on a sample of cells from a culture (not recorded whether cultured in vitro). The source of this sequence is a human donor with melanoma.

The CDR3 DNA reads as TGTGCCAGCAGCCAAGGGCAGTATAATTCACCCCTCCACTTT. Translating gives CASSQGQYNSPLHF. The genes are TRBV14 and TRBJ1-6; D gene unclear. Germline assignment: CDR1 SGHDN and CDR2 FVKESK. V was shortened by 1 base and J by 4 bases, with 5 bases between the two germline ends. The CDR3 is made up of 14 amino acids.